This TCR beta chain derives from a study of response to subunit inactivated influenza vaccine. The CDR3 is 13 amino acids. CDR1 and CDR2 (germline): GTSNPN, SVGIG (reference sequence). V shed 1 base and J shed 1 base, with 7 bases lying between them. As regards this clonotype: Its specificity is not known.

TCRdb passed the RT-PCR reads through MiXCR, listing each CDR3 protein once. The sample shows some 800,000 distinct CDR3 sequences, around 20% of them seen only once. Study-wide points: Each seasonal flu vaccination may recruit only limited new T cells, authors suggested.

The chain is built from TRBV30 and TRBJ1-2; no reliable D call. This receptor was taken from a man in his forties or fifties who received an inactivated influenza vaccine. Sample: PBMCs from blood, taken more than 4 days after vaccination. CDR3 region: CAWSANNNYGYTF. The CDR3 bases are TGTGCCTGGAGTGCTAACAATAACTATGGCTACACCTTC.